The 18 T cell receptor beta chains below were found in one sample sequenced in a study of beta chain features in type 1 diabetes (dated by TCRdb to 2017 to 2018). To prepare the library, the immunoSEQ multiplex PCR assay was applied. The High Capacity cDNA Reverse Transcription Kit was used to reverse transcribe all of the isolated RNA, meaning that expressed TCRB transcripts were what got sequenced. The source is immuneACCESS, and TCRdb retained only in-frame sequences with V and J called. Part of the clones is not carried over; for the studies checked, unresolved V genes explain less than half of this, and the remainder is unexplained. Here the sample has around 500,000 clones; 10% to 12% occur a single time. The top ten constitute about 0.042% of the sample. The sample taken for sequencing was naive CD4+ T cells from blood. Explained via the paper, the cell subset or site label denotes: true naive CD4+ T cells. All receptors come from a woman between 18 and 30 years old in good health.

This rearrangement joins TRBV10-3 to TRBJ2-3; D may be TRBD1 (8 bases). V shed 4 bases and J shed 4 bases, with 18 bases lying between them. This CDR3 has 16 amino acids. CDR1 is ENHRY, CDR2 SYGVKD, per germline. The CDR3 region has the DNA TGTGCCATCAGTGGTCCACAGGGGGGGCAAGCAGATACGCAGTATTTT. Translation: CAISGPQGGQADTQYF.

This clone was seen a few times. The gene calls are TRBV9 and TRBJ1-2; D uncertain. V was clipped by 0 bases and J by 2 bases, with 8 bases between them. The germline CDR1 and CDR2 sequences are SGDLS and YYNGEE. This CDR3 region has 14 residues. This CDR3 reads CASSVDPTNYGYTF. The CDR3 region has the DNA TGTGCCAGCAGCGTAGATCCAACGAACTATGGCTACACCTTC.

The genes are TRBV19 and TRBJ2-3; D gene uncertain. The CDR3 totals 13 residues. Germline lookup yields CDR1 LNHDA and CDR2 SQIVND (reference sequence). V lost 3 bases, J lost 6 bases, and 10 bases lay in between. DNA of the CDR3: TGTGCCAGTAGTATCGCCGAGGCGGATACGCAGTATTTT. Translated, it gives CASSIAEADTQYF. Using reference TRBV19 and TRBJ2-3 for the parts outside the CDR3, the full variable domain is DGGITQSPKYLFRKEGQNVTLSCEQNLNHDAMYWYRQDPGQGLRLIYYSQIVNDFQKGDIAEGYSVSREKKESFPLTVTSAQKNPTAFYLCASSIAEADTQYFGPGTRLTVL.

The genes are TRBV20-1 and TRBJ2-1; D unresolved. The germline gives CDR1 DFQATT, CDR2 SNEGSKA (reference sequence). V lost 3 bases and J 9 bases, leaving 9 bases between the germline ends. The CDR3 extends over 11 amino acids. Here the CDR3 DNA reads TGCAGTGCTAGCCAAACTATTGAGCAGTTCTTC. It specifies CSASQTIEQFF.

The rearrangement joins TRBV19 to TRBJ2-5; D uncertain. This CDR3 has 11 residues. With 11 bases removed from V and 3 bases from J, the gap between germline ends came to 10 bases. CDR1 and CDR2 (germline): LNHDA, SQIVND (reference sequence). The CDR3 DNA sequence: TGTGCCGGACCCCACGAAGAGACCCAGTACTTC. Protein product: CAGPHEETQYF.

This clone was seen a handful of times. The chain has TRBV30 and TRBJ2-5; TRBD1 agrees at 7 bases. CDR1 is GTSNPN, CDR2 SVGIG, per germline (reference sequence). The trim removed 0 bases at V and 7 bases at J, leaving 11 bases unmatched. The CDR3 has 15 residues. The DNA for the CDR3 is TGTGCCTGGAGTGTTCATCGACAGGGCGTAGGGACCCAGTACTTC. Translated, it gives CAWSVHRQGVGTQYF.

The rearrangement uses TRBV29-1 and TRBJ1-1; 8 bases are shared with TRBD1. Germline values: CDR1 SQVTM, CDR2 ANQGSEA. Trimming removed 3 bases from V and 1 base from J; junction bases left unmatched: 19. This CDR3 spans 19 amino acids. For the CDR3, the DNA is TGCAGCGTTGATGAGAGACAGGGGAAAACTGCCACATCGAACACTGAAGCTTTCTTT. Protein sequence: CSVDERQGKTATSNTEAFF. The full variable domain, completed using reference TRBV29-1 and TRBJ1-1, is SAVISQKPSRDICQRGTSLTIQCQVDSQVTMMFWYRQQPGQSLTLIATANQGSEATYESGFVIDKFPISRPNLTFSTLTVSNMSPEDSSIYLCSVDERQGKTATSNTEAFFGQGTRLTVV.

This clone was counted a few times. The chain links TRBV5-4 to TRBJ2-3; no firm D call. V was trimmed by 1 base and J by 2 bases, leaving 5 bases between them. Germline V gene sequence: CDR1 SGHNT, CDR2 YYREEE (reference sequence). This CDR3 comprises 13 residues. The CDR3, as DNA: TGTGCCAGCAGCTTGACGGACACAGATACGCAGTATTTT. Protein: CASSLTDTDTQYF. The variable domain in full, completed from reference TRBV5-4 and TRBJ2-3, reads ETGVTQSPTHLIKTRGQQVTLRCSSQSGHNTVSWYQQALGQGPQFIFQYYREEENGRGNFPPRFSGLQFPNYSSELNVNALELDDSALYLCASSLTDTDTQYFGPGTRLTVL.

The chain links TRBV25-1 to TRBJ2-5; 9 bases map to TRBD1. The germline gives CDR1 MGHDK, CDR2 SYGVNS. CDR3 length: 15 amino acids. The J segment lost 4 bases and the V segment lost 4 bases, leaving 7 bases of the junction unmatched. In nucleotides, the CDR3 is TGTGCCAGCAGTGCTGGGACAGGGACGGGAGAGACCCAGTACTTC. Amino acid sequence: CASSAGTGTGETQYF.

The table lists this clone with a few counts. The genes are TRBV7-2 and TRBJ2-7, with D hard to call. V lost 1 base and J 13 bases, leaving 17 bases between the germline ends. Per the germline V gene, CDR1 is SGHTA and CDR2 is FQGNSA. CDR3 size: 13 residues. The CDR3 protein is CASSLVAEAPVYF. In nucleotides, the CDR3 is TGTGCCAGCAGCTTAGTCGCAGAGGCCCCAGTCTACTTC.

V gene TRBV4-1 combines with J gene TRBJ2-7; the D call may be TRBD1 or TRBD2 (6 bases each). Germline-derived CDR1 and CDR2 are MGHRA and YSYEKL. Between the trimmed V and J ends, which lost 0 bases and 3 bases, there was a span of 15 bases. The CDR3 is 16 residues long. This CDR3 reads CASSQEFWRGDYEQYF. As DNA, the CDR3 is TGCGCCAGCAGCCAAGAGTTTTGGAGGGGGGACTACGAGCAGTACTTC.

This clone has a count of ten or more. The V gene is TRBV7-9, the J gene TRBJ2-1; D is unresolved. Trimming took off 11 bases at V and 6 bases at J, with 11 bases between the two ends. CDR1 and CDR2 from the germline V gene are SEHNR and FQNEAQ (reference sequence). The length of the CDR3 is 11 residues. CDR3 protein: CAVPLGNEQFF. CDR3 in DNA: TGTGCCGTACCGTTGGGCAATGAGCAGTTCTTC.

This chain uses TRBV20-1 with TRBJ2-5; no clear D gene. Trimming took 6 bases from V and 5 from J, leaving 10 bases between them. The CDR3 runs to 11 residues. CDR1 DFQATT and CDR2 SNEGSKA come from the germline V gene (reference sequence). The CDR3 DNA follows: TGCAGTGCGCCACCTGGGGAGACCCAGTACTTC. Amino acid sequence: CSAPPGETQYF.

The chain employs TRBV29-1 and TRBJ2-3; possible D gene TRBD1, 6 bases. This CDR3 contains 14 residues. With 8 bases removed from V and 2 bases from J, the gap between germline ends came to 17 bases. Germline CDR1 reads SQVTM; CDR2 reads ANQGSEA. This CDR3 is CSYTGTQITDTQYF. In DNA, the CDR3 is TGCAGCTACACCGGGACACAAATCACAGATACGCAGTATTTT.

This clone occurred a few times. V usage is TRBV30 and J usage is TRBJ2-5; D is unresolved. Germline V gives CDR1 GTSNPN, CDR2 SVGIG (reference sequence). CDR3 length: 13 amino acids. The V end lost 4 bases, the J end lost 5 bases, and 14 bases lay between the germline ends. The CDR3 reads CAWTSLLLETQYF. CDR3 coding DNA: TGTGCCTGGACGTCTTTGCTTCTGGAGACCCAGTACTTC. Based on the CDR3 plus reference TRBV30 and TRBJ2-5, the full variable domain is SQTIHQWPATLVQPVGSPLSLECTVEGTSNPNLYWYRQAAGRGLQLLFYSVGIGQISSEVPQNLSASRPQDRQFILSSKKLLLSDSGFYLCAWTSLLLETQYFGPGTRLLVL.

The rearrangement joins TRBV6-5 to TRBJ2-5; D gene uncertain. The CDR3 contains 13 residues. The germline V gene has CDR1 MNHEY and CDR2 SVGAGI. V gave up 4 bases and J gave up 2 bases, with 8 bases separating them. CDR3 sequence reads: CASSFSRQETQYF. In DNA, the CDR3 is TGTGCCAGCAGTTTTTCGCGGCAAGAGACCCAGTACTTC.

This rearrangement joins TRBV20-1 to TRBJ2-3; D is undetermined. The V end lost 5 bases, the J end lost 8 bases, and 11 bases lay between the germline ends. Germline V lookup: CDR1 DFQATT, CDR2 SNEGSKA (reference sequence). This CDR3 has 11 residues. The CDR3 region has the DNA TGCAGTGCTCGCACTGTACGTACGCAGTATTTT. Protein product: CSARTVRTQYF.

The chain recombines TRBV5-4 with TRBJ1-1; D perhaps matches TRBD1 (6 bases). From germline, CDR1 is SGHNT and CDR2 YYREEE (reference sequence). Trimming removed 1 base at V and 5 bases at J, with 12 bases between. The CDR3 covers 14 residues. Here the CDR3 reads CASSLQGRRTEAFF. The CDR3 nucleotides read TGTGCCAGCAGCTTGCAGGGGAGGAGGACTGAAGCTTTCTTT.